One T cell receptor beta chain is described in this entry. As yet, its antigen is unknown. The draw of peripheral blood yielded 8.5 to 10 milliliters from each donor. Extracted total RNA amounted to at least 5.5 micrograms for each sample. V dropped 4 bases and J dropped 7 bases, with 16 bases sitting between them. The CDR3 extends over 14 amino acids. Germline V gives CDR1 SEHNR, CDR2 FQNEAQ (reference sequence). With a J-beta primer mix and a sample-barcoded 5' primer, a second PCR ran about 6 to 11 cycles. Each cDNA molecule, via a template-switch adaptor with 12 random nucleotides, was tagged. TCRdb passed the 5' RACE reads through MiXCR, listing each CDR3 protein once. Here the sample spans some 1,800,000 distinct CDR3 sequences, roughly two fifths being singletons. The sample is drawn from a study of blood T cells in healthy people across ages. Study conclusions and caveats: Roughly linearly, TCR beta diversity per million T cells fell as age increased.

The receptor's source is a human donor in good health. The genes are TRBV7-9 and TRBJ1-2, with a possible D match to TRBD1 (5 bases). The sample was blood. The CDR3 region has the DNA TGTGCCAGCAGCTATACATCAGGGATCGCTGGCTACACCTTC. Translated, it gives CASSYTSGIAGYTF.